This is a list of T cell receptor beta chains from one sample in a study of shared clonotypes between healthy human individuals. Assay: immunoSEQ multiplex PCR; the TCRdb copy retains only in-frame clones and omits some. In the table there are about 480,000 clones, 75% to 80% of which are singletons. Material for sequencing was PBMCs. These receptors were obtained from a woman aged 40-49 years in good health. Some clones in this sample may be carry-over from other donors' samples. Both conserved end residues are part of each CDR3. The order of the fields is CDR3 length, J gene, V gene, CDR3 protein.

>19|TRBJ1-1|TRBV19
CASWGGQGARVRLNTEAFF
>14|TRBJ2-7|TRBV28
CASSPGTGRHEQYF
>16|TRBJ2-7|TRBV5-4
CASSLGGGDRGREQYF
>15|TRBJ2-1|TRBV2
CASSPGLLRGNEQFF
>17|TRBJ2-1|TRBV10-3
CAISESTSGRAYNEQFF
>11|TRBJ2-7|TRBV2
CASSGAYEQYF
>13|TRBJ2-5|TRBV6-6
CASSSPSRWTQYF
>15|TRBJ2-7|TRBV2
CASRQGQGATYEQYF
>18|TRBJ1-1|TRBV19
CASSINPRDRGGNTEAFF
>16|TRBJ1-5|TRBV28
CASSLLALLADLPQHF
>14|TRBJ1-4|TRBV7-9
CASSLAGGNEKLFF
>14|TRBJ2-7|TRBV7-9
CASSLQARTHEQYF
>15|TRBJ1-5|TRBV4-1
CASSQEQIHQQPQHF
>15|TRBJ1-4|TRBV5-4
CASSPGGQPDEKLFF
>15|TRBJ2-3|TRBV9
CASSVVGSSTDTQYF
>16|TRBJ2-7|TRBV10-3
CAISESGTTTSYEQYF
>16|TRBJ2-2|TRBV5-4
CASSFWREGNTGELFF
>14|-|TRBV5-1
CASSFTSGAYEQYF
>15|TRBJ1-1|TRBV25-1
CASTRQGRVDTEAFF
>15|TRBJ1-1|TRBV14
CASSPYRGRNTEAFF
>13|TRBJ2-4|TRBV4-2
CASSLDSRELQYF
>15|TRBJ2-5|TRBV5-1
CASSFRAGAQETQYF
>13|TRBJ1-3|TRBV9
CASQPATGNTIYF
>13|TRBJ1-1|TRBV6-5
CASREDRNTEAFF
>13|TRBJ1-6|TRBV25-1
CASTRDFNSPLHF
>16|TRBJ2-1|TRBV7-3
CASSKSSGGYYNEQFF
>14|TRBJ2-3|TRBV5-1
CASSLFWGADTQYF
>15|TRBJ2-7|TRBV15
CATSRDPTGPYEQYF
>16|TRBJ2-2|TRBV15
CATSRDGTAITGELFF
>16|TRBJ2-5|TRBV6-1
CASSGQGVGLLETQYF
>15|TRBJ2-1|TRBV15
CATSRTSATNNEQFF
>15|TRBJ2-7|TRBV18
CASSPQEGTYYEQYF
>15|TRBJ2-7|TRBV14
CASSLLGREAYEQYF
>16|TRBJ1-3|TRBV28
CASSTNIRGSGNTIYF
>14|TRBJ1-1|TRBV7-2
CASSFKGANTEAFF
>13|TRBJ2-1|TRBV9
CASSRDFDNEQFF
>14|TRBJ2-1|TRBV5-1
CASSLATTYNEQFF
>13|TRBJ2-1|TRBV28
CATGTTSYNEQFF
>16|TRBJ1-5|TRBV27
CASSLRWQGAGQPQHF
>14|TRBJ1-3|TRBV6-5
CASRPASSGNTIYF
>15|TRBJ1-4|TRBV4-2
CASSQSGTGNEKLFF
>15|TRBJ2-1|TRBV11-1
CASSQLAPPSNEQFF
>16|TRBJ2-2|TRBV19
CASSLIGATNTGELFF
>16|TRBJ2-3|TRBV5-1
CASSLALDGATDTQYF
>15|TRBJ2-2|TRBV19
CASSIRDLDTGELFF
>14|TRBJ2-7|TRBV4-1
CASSRDDSSYEQYF
>14|TRBJ1-2|TRBV10-2
CASTRAGQAYGYTF
>14|TRBJ2-2|TRBV6-5
CASRRDRGPGELFF
>15|TRBJ1-3|TRBV28
CASSPQASIWNTIYF
>15|TRBJ2-1|TRBV11-3
CASSRDSTSYNEQFF